A single sample is the source of the 20 T cell receptor beta chains below, sequenced in a study of T cell repertoires in cytomegalovirus infection. One entry per CDR3 protein results from TCRdb running MiXCR on the reads. Of about 130,000 distinct CDR3 sequences in the sample, approximately 30% are singletons; the top ten hold 45% to 65%. Their cognate antigens are unknown. The sequencing used CD8+ T cells from cultured PBMCs, collected from culture after CMV antigen stimulation. The receptors stem from a human donor in good health (CMV status not recorded). Some clones in this sample may be carry-over from other donors' samples.

This clonotype was detected a few times. The rearrangement joins TRBV28 to TRBJ2-3; TRBD1 aligns across 8 bases. The CDR3 sequence is 15 residues long. CDR1 is MDHEN and CDR2 is SYDVKM in the germline V gene. Unmatched junction bases numbered 4, after V lost 2 bases and J lost 3 bases. CDR3 sequence: CASSLQGARTDTQYF. The CDR3 DNA is TGTGCCAGCAGTTTACAGGGGGCGCGGACAGATACGCAGTATTTT.

The chain has TRBV28 and TRBJ2-5; 10 nucleotides line up with TRBD2. Trimming cost V 2 bases and J 5 bases; bases outside gene matches: 8. The germline gives CDR1 MDHEN, CDR2 SYDVKM. CDR3 length equals 16 residues. DNA for the CDR3: TGTGCCAGCAGTTTACGGCTAGCGGGGGCCGTGGAGACCCAGTACTTC. Residues: CASSLRLAGAVETQYF.

This sequence joins TRBV7-2 and TRBJ2-1; D may be TRBD2 (7 bases). The CDR3 covers 16 residues. The V end lost 2 bases, the J end lost 0 bases, and 11 bases lay between the germline ends. Germline CDR1 and CDR2: SGHTA and FQGNSA. The CDR3 reads CASSLRGALSYNEQFF. The CDR3 DNA follows: TGTGCCAGCAGCTTACGGGGGGCCCTCTCCTACAATGAGCAGTTCTTC.

V gene TRBV12-5 combines with J gene TRBJ2-3; D is uncertain. Trimming removed 1 base from V and 6 bases from J, with 5 bases in between. The CDR3 consists of 12 residues. CDR1 is LGHNT, CDR2 FRNRAP, per germline. Here the CDR3 reads CASGLGPDTQYF. The CDR3 DNA follows: TGTGCTAGTGGTTTGGGGCCGGATACGCAGTATTTT.

This clonotype was picked up a small number of times. The rearrangement uses TRBV4-3 and TRBJ1-2; D gene uncertain. Trimming removed 0 bases at V and 6 bases at J, with 14 bases between. CDR3 length: 15 amino acids. Germline V gene lookup returns CDR1 LGHNA and CDR2 YSLEER. The CDR3 region is CASSQDPGSRHGYTF. The CDR3 DNA reads TGCGCCAGCAGCCAAGATCCGGGGTCCCGGCATGGCTACACCTTC.

In this sample, this clonotype turned up many times. The chain carries TRBV10-3 and TRBJ2-3; 7 bases agree with TRBD1. CDR1 and CDR2 from the germline V gene are ENHRY and SYGVKD. This CDR3 is built from 14 residues. The J segment lost 4 bases and the V segment lost 7 bases, leaving 8 bases of the junction unmatched. CDR3 in DNA: TGTGCCATCAATACGGGACAGTCTTCAGATACGCAGTATTTT. This gives the protein CAINTGQSSDTQYF.

At least ten counts were recorded for this clonotype. This chain joins TRBV7-9 and TRBJ2-3, with D possibly matching TRBD1 (6 bases). The CDR3 totals 18 residues. Trimming pared 4 bases from V and 6 bases from J, leaving 26 bases between. The germline CDR1 and CDR2 sequences are SEHNR and FQNEAQ (reference sequence). The CDR3 protein is CASSSSEGHRLLRDTQYF. CDR3 bases: TGTGCCAGCAGCTCCTCTGAGGGACACCGACTTTTGAGGGATACGCAGTATTTT.

A remark on this clonotype: A much larger clone is a single base away; this may be a read error. The J gene is TRBJ2-2, the V gene TRBV19; D could derive from TRBD1 or TRBD2 (5 bases each). Germline loops: CDR1 LNHDA, CDR2 SQIVND (reference sequence). CDR3 size: 15 residues. In nucleotides, the CDR3 is TGTGCCAGTAGCATCCCTGAGGGGCACACCGAGGAGCTGTTTTTT. This gives the protein CASSIPEGHTEELFF.

This clonotype has a count of ten or more. The V gene is TRBV5-1, the J gene TRBJ1-2; TRBD1 agrees at 10 bases. V was clipped by 4 bases and J by 6 bases; unmatched bases: 6. Per the germline V gene, CDR1 is SGHRS and CDR2 is YFSETQ. The CDR3 totals 14 residues. DNA for the CDR3: TGCGCCAGCAGCCCGCGCGGGACAGGGGATGGCTACACCTTC. Residues: CASSPRGTGDGYTF.

V gene TRBV7-9 combines with J gene TRBJ1-1; D gene uncertain. This CDR3 is 12 amino acids long. CDR1 is SEHNR, CDR2 FQNEAQ, per germline (reference sequence). Trimming shortened V by 1 base and J by 5 bases, and 5 bases separated the two germline ends. CDR3 coding DNA: TGTGCCAGCAGCTTAGGGCGGACTGAAGCTTTCTTT. Amino acid sequence: CASSLGRTEAFF.

This clonotype has ten or more counts. The chain is built from TRBV7-9 and TRBJ2-3, with TRBD1 identical over 7 bases. Germline CDR1 is SEHNR and CDR2 is FQNEAQ (reference sequence). The CDR3 runs 16 residues. Trimming at V came to 5 bases and at J to 0 bases, leaving 8 bases not matched to a gene. The CDR3 DNA follows: TGTGCCAGCAGCGGAGAAGGGGGCCGTAGCACAGATACGCAGTATTTT. Amino acids: CASSGEGGRSTDTQYF.

The gene calls are TRBV5-4 and TRBJ2-2; 7 bases match TRBD1. The CDR3 is 16 amino acids. Unmatched junction bases numbered 14, after V lost 4 bases and J lost 8 bases. Germline V gene data show CDR1 as SGHNT and CDR2 as YYREEE (reference sequence). The CDR3 loop is CASSPSDRSLGGELFF. In nucleotides, the CDR3 is TGTGCCAGCAGCCCTTCGGACAGGAGCCTTGGGGGGGAGCTGTTTTTT.

The chain recombines TRBV6-2 or TRBV6-3 with TRBJ1-5, with no clear D. The CDR3 covers 14 residues. Trimming left V 2 bases short and J 6 bases short, with 11 bases between. Germline V CDR1 and CDR2: MNHEY, SVGEGT. CDR3 bases: TGTGCCAGCAGTTACGGCCCGGGGTTTCAGCCCCAGCATTTT. Its translation is CASSYGPGFQPQHF.

This chain links TRBV19 with TRBJ1-2; the match to TRBD1 covers 8 bases. V dropped 3 bases and J dropped 3; count of bases not matched to a gene: 6. CDR1 LNHDA and CDR2 SQIVND come from the germline V gene (reference sequence). The CDR3 contains 15 residues. The CDR3 region has the DNA TGTGCCAGTAGTATCCGCGGACAGGGATACTATGGCTACACCTTC. Its translation is CASSIRGQGYYGYTF.

In this sample, this clonotype turned up a few times. The genes are TRBV7-2 and TRBJ2-3, with 8 bases lining up with TRBD1. The CDR3 is made up of 17 amino acids. Germline CDR1 is SGHTA and CDR2 is FQGNSA. J was trimmed by 2 bases and V by 5 bases; bases with no gene match: 12. DNA for the CDR3: TGTGCCAGCAGCCTTACTCTCCGGGACAGGCCCACAGATACGCAGTATTTT. Residues: CASSLTLRDRPTDTQYF.

The genes are TRBV5-6 and TRBJ2-3, with TRBD2 as a possible D gene (6 bases). Germline V gives CDR1 SGHDT, CDR2 YYEEEE. This CDR3 is 17 amino acids long. The V end was cut by 0 bases, the J end by 1 base, with 15 bases between. This chain's CDR3 is CASSLAWGDGGTDTQYF. In DNA, the CDR3 is TGTGCCAGCAGCTTGGCCTGGGGGGACGGCGGCACAGATACGCAGTATTTT.

The rearrangement uses TRBV7-6 and TRBJ1-1; D unclear. CDR1 and CDR2 from the germline V gene are SGHVS and FNYEAQ. V was cut by 4 bases and J by 1 base, with 13 bases left in between. CDR3 length: 15 residues. The CDR3 protein is CASSSAEGPNTEAFF. The CDR3 DNA follows: TGTGCCAGCAGCTCGGCGGAGGGTCCGAACACTGAAGCTTTCTTT.

CDR3 protein: CSARSFNAYNEQFF. As DNA, the CDR3 is TGCAGCGCCAGGTCCTTCAATGCCTACAATGAGCAGTTCTTC. This chain joins TRBV29-1 and TRBJ2-1; D gene uncertain. Germline CDR1 SQVTM, CDR2 ANQGSEA. CDR3 size: 14 residues. Trimming removed 7 bases at V and 2 bases at J, with 15 bases between.

This clonotype showed up just a few times. V is TRBV27 and J is TRBJ2-1; D gene ambiguous. Germline-derived CDR1 and CDR2 are MNHEY and SMNVEV (reference sequence). Trimming removed 1 base at V and 2 bases at J, with 6 bases between. This CDR3 has 14 amino acids. The CDR3 nucleotides read TGTGCCAGCAGTTTATTTAGGACCTACAATGAGCAGTTCTTC. The encoded protein is CASSLFRTYNEQFF.

Only a few counts were recorded for this clonotype. The V and J genes are TRBV4-3 and TRBJ1-6, with TRBD1 matching 8 bases. This CDR3 contains 18 residues. Germline-derived CDR1 and CDR2 are LGHNA and YSLEER. V dropped 0 bases and J dropped 0; count of bases not matched to a gene: 4. In DNA form, the CDR3 reads TGCGCCAGCAGCCAAGAAGGGACAGGAAGCTCCTATAATTCACCCCTCCACTTT. Its protein is CASSQEGTGSSYNSPLHF.